This T cell receptor beta chain was identified in a study of blood T cell repertoires in COVID-19. The CDR3 sequence is 12 residues long. V was cut by 6 bases and J by 6 bases, with 11 bases left in between. Germline V gives CDR1 MDHEN, CDR2 SYDVKM. TCRdb keeps only in-frame clones here, not all; method: immunoSEQ multiplex PCR. The table records under 250,000 clones, around 88% of them present only once. This clone was detected only once. This chain links TRBV28 with TRBJ1-1; no reliable D call. The material sequenced was peripheral blood. This clonotype originated in a woman aged 25-40 years with COVID-19, enrolled during active disease. The CDR3 sequence is CASRHPGSEAFF. The DNA of the CDR3 is TGTGCCAGCAGACACCCGGGATCTGAAGCTTTCTTT.